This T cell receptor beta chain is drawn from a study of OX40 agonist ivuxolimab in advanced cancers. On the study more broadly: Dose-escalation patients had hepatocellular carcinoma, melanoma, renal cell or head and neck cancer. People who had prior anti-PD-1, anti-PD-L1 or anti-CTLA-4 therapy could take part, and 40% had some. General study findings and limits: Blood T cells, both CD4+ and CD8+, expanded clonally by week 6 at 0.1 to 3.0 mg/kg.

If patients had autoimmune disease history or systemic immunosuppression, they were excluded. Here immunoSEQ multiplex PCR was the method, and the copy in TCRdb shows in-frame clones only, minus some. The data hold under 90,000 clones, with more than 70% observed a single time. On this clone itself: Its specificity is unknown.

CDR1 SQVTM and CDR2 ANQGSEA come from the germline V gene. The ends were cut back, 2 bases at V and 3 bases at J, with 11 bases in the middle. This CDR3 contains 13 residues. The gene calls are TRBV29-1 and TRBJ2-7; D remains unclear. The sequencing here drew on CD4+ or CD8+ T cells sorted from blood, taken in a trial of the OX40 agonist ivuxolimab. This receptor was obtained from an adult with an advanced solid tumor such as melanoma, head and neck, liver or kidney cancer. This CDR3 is CSVETAFNYEQYF. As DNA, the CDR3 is TGCAGCGTTGAAACGGCATTTAACTACGAGCAGTACTTC.